The 18 T cell receptor beta chains listed next were all sequenced from one sample in a study of T cell repertoires in aging, cancer and after chemotherapy. TRB rearrangements spanning V, D and J were amplified using mixed TRB-A/B primers. TCRdb reprocessed the multiplex PCR reads via MiXCR and lists one record per CDR3 protein. The table lists 15,000 to 20,000 distinct CDR3 sequences, 35% to 40% of them singletons. Amplification of TCR beta used genomic DNA extracted from peripheral blood. Specimen: blood. The source of these receptors is a human donor with a solid tumor.

This clonotype was counted between two and nine times. This chain links TRBV5-1 with TRBJ2-2, with 8 bases matching TRBD2. Trimming removed 5 bases from V and 4 bases from J; junction bases left unmatched: 13. Looked up from germline, CDR1 is SGHRS and CDR2 is YFSETQ. The CDR3 totals 17 residues. The CDR3 here is CASRATPGTSSTGELFF. As DNA, the CDR3 is TGCGCCAGCAGGGCGACCCCCGGGACTAGTTCCACCGGGGAGCTGTTTTTT.

This clonotype was picked up a small number of times. This CDR3 is CASSFGTGDQETQYF. The DNA for the CDR3 is TGTGCCAGCAGTTTCGGGACAGGGGACCAAGAGACCCAGTACTTC. The rearrangement uses TRBV6-2 or TRBV6-3 and TRBJ2-5; 10 bases map to TRBD1. Per the germline V gene, CDR1 is MNHEY and CDR2 is SVGEGT. Trimming took 4 bases from V and 0 from J; bases not matched to a gene: 2. The CDR3 is 15 residues long.

In its sample, this clonotype was seen a few times. The genes are TRBV30 and TRBJ1-6; D is undetermined. The V gene lost 1 base and the J gene lost 9 bases, with 10 bases spanning the gap. Germline V CDR1 and CDR2: GTSNPN, SVGIG (reference sequence). The CDR3 has 13 residues. CDR3 region: CAWSGRESSPLHF. DNA of the CDR3: TGTGCCTGGAGTGGGCGGGAAAGTTCACCCCTCCACTTT. Full variable domain (remainder filled in from reference TRBV30 and TRBJ1-6): SQTIHQWPATLVQPVGSPLSLECTVEGTSNPNLYWYRQAAGRGLQLLFYSVGIGQISSEVPQNLSASRPQDRQFILSSKKLLLSDSGFYLCAWSGRESSPLHFGNGTRLTVT.

This chain links TRBV15 with TRBJ2-1; D remains unclear. The V gene lost 5 bases and the J gene lost 0 bases, with 11 bases spanning the gap. The V gene's germline CDR1 is LNHNV and CDR2 YYDKDF (reference sequence). The CDR3 covers 15 residues. The CDR3 DNA follows: TGTGCCACCAGCGGGGAAATCAACTCCTACAATGAGCAGTTCTTC. Translating gives CATSGEINSYNEQFF. Filled out from reference TRBV15 and TRBJ2-1, the complete variable domain reads DAMVIQNPRYQVTQFGKPVTLSCSQTLNHNVMYWYQQKSSQAPKLLFHYYDKDFNNEADTPDNFQSRRPNTSFCFLDIRSPGLGDTAMYLCATSGEINSYNEQFFGPGTRLTVL.

The genes are TRBV6-5 and TRBJ2-2; 10 nucleotides align to TRBD2. The CDR3 contains 18 residues. The germline gives CDR1 MNHEY, CDR2 SVGAGI. V lost 2 bases and J lost 3; bases outside the gene matches: 9. In DNA, the CDR3 is TGTGCCAGCAGTTACGCAACTAGCGGGGAATATTACACCGGGGAGCTGTTTTTT. It specifies CASSYATSGEYYTGELFF.

This sequence joins TRBV19 and TRBJ2-2, with D hard to call. The CDR3 totals 13 residues. The germline gives CDR1 LNHDA, CDR2 SQIVND (reference sequence). Trimming stripped 5 bases from V and 6 bases from J, with 10 bases between. DNA for the CDR3: TGTGCCAGTAGTTCCCACCGGTCCGGGGAGCTGTTTTTT. It is translated as CASSSHRSGELFF. Filled out from reference TRBV19 and TRBJ2-2, the complete variable domain reads DGGITQSPKYLFRKEGQNVTLSCEQNLNHDAMYWYRQDPGQGLRLIYYSQIVNDFQKGDIAEGYSVSREKKESFPLTVTSAQKNPTAFYLCASSSHRSGELFFGEGSRLTVL.

The chain combines TRBV27 with TRBJ1-2; tentatively, D is TRBD1 (6 bases). Trimming removed 5 bases from V and 9 bases from J, with 13 bases in between. The CDR3 is made up of 12 amino acids. Germline CDR1 MNHEY, CDR2 SMNVEV (reference sequence). CDR3 sequence: CASSGPQGSYTF. Here the CDR3 DNA reads TGTGCCAGCAGTGGTCCTCAGGGGAGCTACACCTTC.

In this sample, this clonotype turned up a few times. The rearrangement links TRBV11-1 to TRBJ2-7; TRBD1 might be the D (5 bases). The CDR3 consists of 13 residues. Trimming stripped 5 bases from V and 2 bases from J, with 10 bases between. Germline CDR1 and CDR2: SGHAT and FQDESV (reference sequence). The CDR3 sequence: CASSGRVTYEQYF. CDR3 DNA: TGTGCCAGCAGCGGCAGGGTGACCTACGAGCAGTACTTC.

Remarks on this clonotype: Lacking the conserved final phenylalanine or tryptophan, this CDR3 likely reflects a read error. The chain uses TRBV6-6 and TRBJ2-7; D not resolved. V was shortened by 7 bases and J by 3 bases, with 10 bases between the two germline ends. The CDR3 runs to 12 residues. In germline, CDR1 is MNHNY, CDR2 SVGAGI (reference sequence). In DNA, the CDR3 is TGTGCCAGCACCATGAACAACTACGAGCAGTACGGC. Encoded protein: CASTMNNYEQYG.

The rearrangement uses TRBV15 and TRBJ1-2; 10 nucleotides line up with TRBD1. Germline CDR1 is LNHNV and CDR2 is YYDKDF (reference sequence). The CDR3 sequence is 15 residues long. Trimming removed 2 bases from V and 4 bases from J; junction bases left unmatched: 4. CDR3 sequence: CATSRPTGGGYGYTF. The CDR3 coding sequence is TGTGCCACCAGCAGACCGACAGGGGGCGGCTATGGCTACACCTTC.

This clonotype is labeled medium-sized. V and J are TRBV19 and TRBJ2-1; the match to TRBD2 covers 10 bases. CDR3 length: 14 residues. Germline trimming cut 11 bases from V and 8 bases from J; bases unmatched to any gene: 12. Germline CDR1 is LNHDA and CDR2 is SQIVND (reference sequence). This CDR3 is CARPSSGSRYEQFF. The DNA for the CDR3 is TGTGCCCGACCTTCTAGCGGGAGTAGGTATGAGCAGTTCTTC.

The rearrangement joins TRBV5-1 to TRBJ2-3, with TRBD1 matching 10 bases. Germline V lookup: CDR1 SGHRS, CDR2 YFSETQ. The junction had 2 bases not matched to a gene; V was cut back by 4 bases and J by 0 bases. This CDR3 region has 15 residues. The CDR3 sequence is CASSAGQGSTDTQYF. For the CDR3, the DNA is TGCGCCAGCAGCGCGGGACAGGGGAGCACAGATACGCAGTATTTT.

Within the sample, this clonotype is medium-sized (0.01 to 0.1%). The chain combines TRBV11-1 with TRBJ1-2; 7 bases fit TRBD1. The CDR3 length is 12 residues. J lost 7 bases, V lost 5 bases, and 4 bases had no gene match. The germline gives CDR1 SGHAT, CDR2 FQDESV (reference sequence). The CDR3 loop is CASSPEGAGYTF. CDR3 in DNA: TGTGCCAGCAGCCCAGAGGGGGCTGGCTACACCTTC.

V and J are TRBV5-4 and TRBJ2-7; 9 bases match TRBD1. The J segment lost 2 bases and the V segment lost 4 bases, leaving 7 bases of the junction unmatched. In germline, CDR1 is SGHNT, CDR2 YYREEE (reference sequence). The CDR3 has 15 amino acids. CDR3 in amino acids: CASSPPGQGTYEQYF. The DNA for the CDR3 is TGTGCCAGCAGCCCCCCGGGACAGGGTACCTACGAGCAGTACTTC.

The chain joins TRBV6-2 or TRBV6-3 to TRBJ1-5; a weak D match, TRBD1 (6 bases). Per germline, CDR1 MNHEY and CDR2 SVGEGT. Deletions cut 2 bases from V and 6 bases from J, with 26 bases between. The CDR3 spans 19 residues. The CDR3 nucleotides are TGTGCCAGCAGTTACCCACGAGGAGTTGGGGGCCCCACAAGTCAGCCCCAGCATTTT. It encodes CASSYPRGVGGPTSQPQHF.

This clonotype was seen a few times. CDR3 sequence: CASSSLGGGRYEQYF. The CDR3, as DNA: TGTGCCAGTAGCTCGCTGGGAGGGGGAAGATACGAGCAGTACTTC. The chain joins TRBV19 to TRBJ2-7, with D possibly matching TRBD2 (7 bases). The CDR3 has 15 amino acids. Germline-derived CDR1 and CDR2 are LNHDA and SQIVND (reference sequence). V shed 6 bases and J shed 4 bases, with 19 bases lying between them. Full variable domain (remainder filled in from reference TRBV19 and TRBJ2-7): DGGITQSPKYLFRKEGQNVTLSCEQNLNHDAMYWYRQDPGQGLRLIYYSQIVNDFQKGDIAEGYSVSREKKESFPLTVTSAQKNPTAFYLCASSSLGGGRYEQYFGPGTRLTVT.

In this sample, this clonotype turned up a few times. The rearrangement joins TRBV6-1 to TRBJ2-3; D remains ambiguous. V was pared by 0 bases and J by 2 bases, with 12 bases between. Germline CDR1 is MNHNS and CDR2 is SASEGT. This CDR3 is built from 16 residues. The CDR3 is CASSEASRLYTDTQYF. The CDR3 DNA sequence: TGTGCCAGCAGTGAAGCGTCGCGTTTATACACAGATACGCAGTATTTT.

V and J are TRBV5-1 and TRBJ2-3; the match to TRBD2 covers 7 bases. Per the germline V gene, CDR1 is SGHRS and CDR2 is YFSETQ. The junction had 5 bases not matched to a gene; V was cut back by 1 base and J by 3 bases. The CDR3 loop spans 15 amino acids. The CDR3 is CASSLFSGITDTQYF. In DNA, the CDR3 is TGCGCCAGCAGCTTGTTCAGCGGGATAACAGATACGCAGTATTTT.